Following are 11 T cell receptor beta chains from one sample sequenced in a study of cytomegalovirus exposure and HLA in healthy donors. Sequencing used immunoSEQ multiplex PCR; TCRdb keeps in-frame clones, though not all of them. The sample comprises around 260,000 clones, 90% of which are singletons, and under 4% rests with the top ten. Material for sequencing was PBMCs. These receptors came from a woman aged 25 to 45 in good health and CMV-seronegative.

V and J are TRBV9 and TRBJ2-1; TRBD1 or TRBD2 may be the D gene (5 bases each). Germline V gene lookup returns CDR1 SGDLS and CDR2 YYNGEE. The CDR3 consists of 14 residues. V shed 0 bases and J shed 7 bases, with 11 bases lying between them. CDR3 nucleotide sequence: TGTGCCAGCAGCGTAGGTGGGACCATAAATGAGCAGTTCTTC. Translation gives CASSVGGTINEQFF.

The CDR3 loop reads CATSSGLATYNEQFF. CDR3 bases: TGTGCCACCAGCAGTGGACTAGCGACCTACAATGAGCAGTTCTTC. The rearrangement links TRBV15 to TRBJ2-1; 9 bases match TRBD2. CDR1 LNHNV and CDR2 YYDKDF come from the germline V gene (reference sequence). V trimming: 3 bases; J trimming: 2 bases; junction bases outside the gene matches: 2. This CDR3 has 15 amino acids.

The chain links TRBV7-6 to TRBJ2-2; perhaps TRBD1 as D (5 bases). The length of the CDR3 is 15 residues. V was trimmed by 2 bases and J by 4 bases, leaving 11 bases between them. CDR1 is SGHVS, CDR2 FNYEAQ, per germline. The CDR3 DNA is TGTGCCAGCAGCTTAATGTCTGGGGCCACCGGGGAGCTGTTTTTT. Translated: CASSLMSGATGELFF. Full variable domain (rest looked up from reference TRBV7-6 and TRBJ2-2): GAGVSQSPRYKVTKRGQDVALRCDPISGHVSLYWYRQALGQGPEFLTYFNYEAQQDKSGLPNDRFSAERPEGSISTLTIQRTEQRDSAMYRCASSLMSGATGELFFGEGSRLTVL.

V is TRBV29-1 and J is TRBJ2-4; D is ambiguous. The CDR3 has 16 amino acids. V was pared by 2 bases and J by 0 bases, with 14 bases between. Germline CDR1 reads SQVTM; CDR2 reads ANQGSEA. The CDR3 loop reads CSVESPRRLAKNIQYF. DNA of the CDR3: TGCAGCGTTGAAAGCCCCAGGAGACTAGCCAAAAACATTCAGTACTTC.

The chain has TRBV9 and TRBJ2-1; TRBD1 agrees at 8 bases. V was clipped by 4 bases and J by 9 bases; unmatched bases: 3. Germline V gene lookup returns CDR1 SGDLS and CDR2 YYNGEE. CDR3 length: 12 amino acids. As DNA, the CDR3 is TGTGCCAGCAGCCCTGACAGGGGTGAGCAGTTCTTC. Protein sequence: CASSPDRGEQFF.

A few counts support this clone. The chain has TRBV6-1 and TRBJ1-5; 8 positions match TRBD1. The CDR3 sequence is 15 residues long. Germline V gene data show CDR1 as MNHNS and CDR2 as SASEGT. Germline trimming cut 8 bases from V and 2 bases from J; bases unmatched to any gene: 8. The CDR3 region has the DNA TGTGCCAGCGGTAACAGGGGGTTTGGCAATCAGCCCCAGCATTTT. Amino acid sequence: CASGNRGFGNQPQHF.

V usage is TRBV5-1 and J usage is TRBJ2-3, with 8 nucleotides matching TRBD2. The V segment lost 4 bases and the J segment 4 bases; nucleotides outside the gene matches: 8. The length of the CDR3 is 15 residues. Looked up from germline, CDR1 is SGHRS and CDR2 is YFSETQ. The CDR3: CASSTNSGNADTQYF. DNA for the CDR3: TGCGCCAGCAGCACCAATAGCGGGAACGCAGATACGCAGTATTTT.

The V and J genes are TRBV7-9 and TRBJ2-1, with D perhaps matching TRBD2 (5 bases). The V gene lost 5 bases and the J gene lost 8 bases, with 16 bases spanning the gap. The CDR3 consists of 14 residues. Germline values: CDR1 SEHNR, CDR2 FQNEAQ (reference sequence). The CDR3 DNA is TGTGCCAGCAGCCCCGGACTCAGGTCGTATGAGCAGTTCTTC. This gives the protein CASSPGLRSYEQFF.

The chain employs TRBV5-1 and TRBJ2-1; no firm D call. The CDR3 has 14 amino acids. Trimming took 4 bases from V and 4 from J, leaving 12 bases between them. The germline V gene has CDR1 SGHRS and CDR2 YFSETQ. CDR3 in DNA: TGCGCCAGCAGCCCGCCTCACACTTACAATGAGCAGTTCTTC. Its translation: CASSPPHTYNEQFF.

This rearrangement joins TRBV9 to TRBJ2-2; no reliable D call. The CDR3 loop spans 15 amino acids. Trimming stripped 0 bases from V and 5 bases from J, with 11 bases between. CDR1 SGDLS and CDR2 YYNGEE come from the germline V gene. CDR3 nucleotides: TGTGCCAGCAGCGTAGTCGGAGTAGCAACCGGGGAGCTGTTTTTT. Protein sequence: CASSVVGVATGELFF.

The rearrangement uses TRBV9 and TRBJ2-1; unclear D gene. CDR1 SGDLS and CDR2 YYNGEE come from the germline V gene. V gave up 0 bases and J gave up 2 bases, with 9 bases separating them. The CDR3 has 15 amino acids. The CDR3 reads CASSVEVNPYNEQFF. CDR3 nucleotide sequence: TGTGCCAGCAGCGTAGAGGTCAACCCCTACAATGAGCAGTTCTTC.